The present T cell receptor (beta chain) was sequenced within a study of T cells in localized non-small cell lung cancer. Study conclusions and caveats: Because sequencing included only one region (of the tumor), heterogeneity remains possible.

This clone was counted between two and nine times. No antigen is known for it. Some clones are missing from TCRdb's copy, which holds only in-frame ones; the method was immunoSEQ multiplex PCR. The sample shows approximately 47,000 clones, about 85% of them seen only once. This CDR3 is built from 15 residues. In germline, CDR1 is MNHEY, CDR2 SVGAGI. V was pared by 8 bases and J by 2 bases, with 9 bases of the junction left unmatched. Sequenced here: PBMCs, sampled before any cancer treatment. The V gene is TRBV6-5, the J gene TRBJ1-3; 7 bases line up with TRBD1. This clonotype originated in a man aged 40-75 years with stage II lung adenocarcinoma. The CDR3 sequence is CASGTQGQTGNTIYF. CDR3 sequence (DNA): TGTGCCAGCGGGACACAGGGACAGACTGGAAACACCATATATTTT.